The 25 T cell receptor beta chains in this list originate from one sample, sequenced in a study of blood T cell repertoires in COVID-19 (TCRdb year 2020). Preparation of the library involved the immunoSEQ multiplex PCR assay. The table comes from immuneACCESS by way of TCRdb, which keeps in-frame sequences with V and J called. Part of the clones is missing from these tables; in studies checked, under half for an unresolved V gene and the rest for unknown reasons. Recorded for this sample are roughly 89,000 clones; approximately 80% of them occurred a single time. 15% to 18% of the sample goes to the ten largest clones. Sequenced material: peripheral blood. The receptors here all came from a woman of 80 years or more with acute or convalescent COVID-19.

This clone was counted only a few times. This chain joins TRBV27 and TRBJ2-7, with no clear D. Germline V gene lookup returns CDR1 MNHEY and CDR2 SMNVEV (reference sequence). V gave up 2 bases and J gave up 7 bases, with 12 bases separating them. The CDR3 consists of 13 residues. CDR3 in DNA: TGTGCCAGCAGTTTAAACTTCCCGAATGAGCAGTACTTC. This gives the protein CASSLNFPNEQYF.

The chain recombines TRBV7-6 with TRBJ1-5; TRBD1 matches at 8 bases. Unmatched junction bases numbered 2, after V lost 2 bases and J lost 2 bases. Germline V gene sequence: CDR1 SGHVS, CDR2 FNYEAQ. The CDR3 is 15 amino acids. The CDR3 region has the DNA TGTGCCAGCAGCTTATTGGGACAGGGCAATCAGCCCCAGCATTTT. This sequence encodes CASSLLGQGNQPQHF.

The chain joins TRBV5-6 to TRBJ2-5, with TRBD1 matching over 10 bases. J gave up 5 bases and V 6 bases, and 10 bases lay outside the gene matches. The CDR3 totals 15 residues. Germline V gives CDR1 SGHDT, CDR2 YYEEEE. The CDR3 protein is CASNKPGQGWETQYF. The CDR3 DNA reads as TGTGCCAGCAACAAACCGGGACAGGGGTGGGAGACCCAGTACTTC.

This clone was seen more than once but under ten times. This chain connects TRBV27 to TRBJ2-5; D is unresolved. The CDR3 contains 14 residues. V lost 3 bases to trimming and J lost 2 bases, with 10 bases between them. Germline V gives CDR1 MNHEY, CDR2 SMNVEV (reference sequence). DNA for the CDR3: TGTGCCAGCAGTTTTGGCAGGCAGCAAGAGACCCAGTACTTC. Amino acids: CASSFGRQQETQYF.

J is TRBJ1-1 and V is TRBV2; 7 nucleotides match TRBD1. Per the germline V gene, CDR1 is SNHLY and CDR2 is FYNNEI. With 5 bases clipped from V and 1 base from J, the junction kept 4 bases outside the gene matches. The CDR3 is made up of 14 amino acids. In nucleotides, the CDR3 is TGTGCCAGCAGTCGACAGGGCAGGAACACTGAAGCTTTCTTT. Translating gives CASSRQGRNTEAFF.

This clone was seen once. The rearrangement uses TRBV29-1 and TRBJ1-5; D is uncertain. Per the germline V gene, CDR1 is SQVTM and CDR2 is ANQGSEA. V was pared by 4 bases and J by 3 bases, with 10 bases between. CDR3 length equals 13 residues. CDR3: CSVGRDPNQPQHF. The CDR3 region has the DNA TGCAGCGTTGGGAGGGATCCCAATCAGCCCCAGCATTTT.

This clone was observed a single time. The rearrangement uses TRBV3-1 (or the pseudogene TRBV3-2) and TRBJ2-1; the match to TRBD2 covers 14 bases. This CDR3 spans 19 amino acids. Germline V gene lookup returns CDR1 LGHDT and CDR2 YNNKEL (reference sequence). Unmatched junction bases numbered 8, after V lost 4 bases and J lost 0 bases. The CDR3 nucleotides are TGTGCCAGCAGCCCTCGGACTAGCGGGGGGCCGAGCTCCTACAATGAGCAGTTCTTC. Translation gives CASSPRTSGGPSSYNEQFF.

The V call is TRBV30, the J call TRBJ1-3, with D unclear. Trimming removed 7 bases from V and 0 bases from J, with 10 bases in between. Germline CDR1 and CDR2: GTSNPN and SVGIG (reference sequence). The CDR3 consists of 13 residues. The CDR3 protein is CASKRLSGNTIYF. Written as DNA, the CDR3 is TGTGCCTCAAAGAGGCTCTCTGGAAACACCATATATTTT. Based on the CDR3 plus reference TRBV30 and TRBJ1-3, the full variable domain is SQTIHQWPATLVQPVGSPLSLECTVEGTSNPNLYWYRQAAGRGLQLLFYSVGIGQISSEVPQNLSASRPQDRQFILSSKKLLLSDSGFYLCASKRLSGNTIYFGEGSWLTVV.

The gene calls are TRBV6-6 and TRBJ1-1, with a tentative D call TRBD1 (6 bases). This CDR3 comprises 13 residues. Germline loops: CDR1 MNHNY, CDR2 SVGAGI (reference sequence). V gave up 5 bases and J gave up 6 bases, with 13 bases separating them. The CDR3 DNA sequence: TGTGCCAGCAGTAGCCCGACAGGCCCTGAAGCTTTCTTT. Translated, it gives CASSSPTGPEAFF.

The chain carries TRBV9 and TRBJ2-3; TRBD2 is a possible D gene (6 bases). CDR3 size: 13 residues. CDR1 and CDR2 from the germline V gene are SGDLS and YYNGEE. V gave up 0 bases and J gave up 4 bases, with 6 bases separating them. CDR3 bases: TGTGCCAGCAGCGTAGGGAGGGCAGATACGCAGTATTTT. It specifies CASSVGRADTQYF.

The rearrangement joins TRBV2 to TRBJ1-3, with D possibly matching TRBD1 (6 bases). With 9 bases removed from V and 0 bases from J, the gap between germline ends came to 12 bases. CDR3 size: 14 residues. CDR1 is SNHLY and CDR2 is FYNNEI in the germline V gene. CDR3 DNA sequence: TGTGCCAGGGCGACAGGCTTCTCTGGAAACACCATATATTTT. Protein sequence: CARATGFSGNTIYF.

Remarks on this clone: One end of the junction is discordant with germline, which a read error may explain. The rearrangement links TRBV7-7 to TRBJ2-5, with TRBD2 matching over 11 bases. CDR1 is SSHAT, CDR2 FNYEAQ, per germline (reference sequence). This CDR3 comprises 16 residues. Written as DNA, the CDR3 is TGTGCTAGCAGCTTGGGTAGCGGGGGGGCACAAGAGACCCAGTACTTC. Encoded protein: CASSLGSGGAQETQYF. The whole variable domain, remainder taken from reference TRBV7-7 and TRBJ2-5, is GAGVSQSPRYKVTKRGQDVTLRCDPISSHATLYWYQQALGQGPEFLTYFNYEAQPDKSGLPSDRFSAERPEGSISTLTIQRTEQRDSAMYRCASSLGSGGAQETQYFGPGTRLLVL.

Written as DNA, the CDR3 is TGCGCCAGCAGCCCCGCCGGGACAGACTATGGCTACACCTTC. This sequence encodes CASSPAGTDYGYTF. The chain couples TRBV5-1 to TRBJ1-2; 7 bases agree with TRBD1. V lost 4 bases and J lost 3; bases outside the gene matches: 6. The CDR3 extends over 14 amino acids. CDR1 is SGHRS and CDR2 is YFSETQ in the germline V gene.

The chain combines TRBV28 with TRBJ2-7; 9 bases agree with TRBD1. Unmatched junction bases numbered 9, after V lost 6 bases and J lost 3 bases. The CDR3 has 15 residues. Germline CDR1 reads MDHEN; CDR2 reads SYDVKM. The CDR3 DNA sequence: TGTGCCAGCAGAAGAGACAGGGGGTCAATCTACGAGCAGTACTTC. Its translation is CASRRDRGSIYEQYF.

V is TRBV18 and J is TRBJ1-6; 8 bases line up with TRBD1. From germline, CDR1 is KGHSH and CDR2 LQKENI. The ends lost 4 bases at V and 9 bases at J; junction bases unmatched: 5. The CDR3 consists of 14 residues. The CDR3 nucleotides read TGTGCCAGCTCACAGGGACAGGAGGGTTCACCCCTCCACTTT. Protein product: CASSQGQEGSPLHF.

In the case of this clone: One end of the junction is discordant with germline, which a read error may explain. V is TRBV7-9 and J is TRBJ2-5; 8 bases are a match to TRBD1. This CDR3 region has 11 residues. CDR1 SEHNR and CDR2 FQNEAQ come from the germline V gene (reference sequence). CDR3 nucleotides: TGTGCCAGCAACAACCGGGACAGGCCTAACTTC. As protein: CASNNRDRPNF.

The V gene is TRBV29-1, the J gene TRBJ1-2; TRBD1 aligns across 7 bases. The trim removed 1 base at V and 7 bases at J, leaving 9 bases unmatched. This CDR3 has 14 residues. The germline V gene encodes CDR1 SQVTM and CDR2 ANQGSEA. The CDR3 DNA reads TGCAGCGTTGAAGGGGGGTGGACAGGTCGTGGCTACACCTTC. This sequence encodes CSVEGGWTGRGYTF. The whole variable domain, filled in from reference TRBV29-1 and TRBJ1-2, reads SAVISQKPSRDICQRGTSLTIQCQVDSQVTMMFWYRQQPGQSLTLIATANQGSEATYESGFVIDKFPISRPNLTFSTLTVSNMSPEDSSIYLCSVEGGWTGRGYTFGSGTRLTVV.

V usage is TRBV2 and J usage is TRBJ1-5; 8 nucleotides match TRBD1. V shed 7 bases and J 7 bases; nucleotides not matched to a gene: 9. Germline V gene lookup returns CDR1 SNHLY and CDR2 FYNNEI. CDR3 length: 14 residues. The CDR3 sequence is CASNRDRGGQPQHF. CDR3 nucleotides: TGTGCCAGCAACAGAGACAGGGGAGGACAGCCCCAGCATTTT. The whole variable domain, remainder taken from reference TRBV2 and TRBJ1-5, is EPEVTQTPSHQVTQMGQEVILRCVPISNHLYFYWYRQILGQKVEFLVSFYNNEISEKSEIFDDQFSVERPDGSNFTLKIRSTKLEDSAMYFCASNRDRGGQPQHFGDGTRLSIL.

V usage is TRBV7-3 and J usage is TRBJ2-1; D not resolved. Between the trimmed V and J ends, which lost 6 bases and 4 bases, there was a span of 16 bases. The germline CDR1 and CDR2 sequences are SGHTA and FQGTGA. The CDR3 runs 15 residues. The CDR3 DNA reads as TGTGCCAGCAGTCAGCCCGGGTCAATATACAATGAGCAGTTCTTC. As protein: CASSQPGSIYNEQFF.

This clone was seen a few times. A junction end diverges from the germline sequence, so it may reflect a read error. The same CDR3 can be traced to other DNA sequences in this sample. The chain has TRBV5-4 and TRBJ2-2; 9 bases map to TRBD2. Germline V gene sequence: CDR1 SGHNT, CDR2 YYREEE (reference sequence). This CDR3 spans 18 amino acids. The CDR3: CARSPTRGAGGRNGELFF. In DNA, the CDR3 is TGTGCCCGCAGCCCAACCCGTGGGGCGGGGGGGCGGAACGGGGAGCTGTTTTTT.

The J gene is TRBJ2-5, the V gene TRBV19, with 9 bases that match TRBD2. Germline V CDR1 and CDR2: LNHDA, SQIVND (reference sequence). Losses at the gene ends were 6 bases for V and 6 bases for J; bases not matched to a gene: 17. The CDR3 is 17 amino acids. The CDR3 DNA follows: TGTGCCAGTAGGCCCTTAGCGGGAGATCAAGTCGGGCAGACCCAGTACTTC. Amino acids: CASRPLAGDQVGQTQYF.

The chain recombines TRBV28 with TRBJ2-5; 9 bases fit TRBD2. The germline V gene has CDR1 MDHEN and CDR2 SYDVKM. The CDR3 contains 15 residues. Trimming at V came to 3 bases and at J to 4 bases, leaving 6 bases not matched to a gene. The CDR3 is CASSFSGGGLETQYF. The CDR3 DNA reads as TGTGCCAGCAGTTTTAGCGGGGGCGGATTAGAGACCCAGTACTTC.

As DNA, the CDR3 is TGTGCCAGCTCATACCCCGGGGGAAACATTCAGTACTTC. Its protein product is CASSYPGGNIQYF. The chain carries TRBV18 and TRBJ2-4, with D maybe TRBD2 (6 bases). Per germline, CDR1 KGHSH and CDR2 LQKENI. With 5 bases removed from V and 6 bases from J, the gap between germline ends came to 11 bases. The CDR3 consists of 13 residues.

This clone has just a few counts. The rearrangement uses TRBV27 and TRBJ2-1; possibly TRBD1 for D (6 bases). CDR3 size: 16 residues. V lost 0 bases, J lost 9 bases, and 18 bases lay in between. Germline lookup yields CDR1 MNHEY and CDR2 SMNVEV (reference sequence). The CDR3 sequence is CASSLSGILQGGEQFF. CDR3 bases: TGTGCCAGCAGTTTATCGGGGATCCTGCAAGGGGGTGAGCAGTTCTTC.

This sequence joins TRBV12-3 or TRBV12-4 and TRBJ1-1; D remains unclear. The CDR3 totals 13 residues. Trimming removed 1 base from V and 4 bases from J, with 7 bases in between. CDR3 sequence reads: CASSLGLFTEAFF. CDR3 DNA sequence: TGTGCCAGCAGTTTAGGGCTGTTCACTGAAGCTTTCTTT.